This T cell receptor beta chain was sequenced for a study of T cells in localized non-small cell lung cancer. General study points: Peak T cell clonality was found in uninvolved adjacent lung, exceeding tumor. Sequencing was restricted to one tumor region; therefore, heterogeneity remains possible. In adjacent lung, a median roughly 57 of the top 100 tumor clones were found. There was an association of higher blood T cell density with longer overall survival.

To note about this clone: Antigen: not known.

Germline CDR1 SGHRS, CDR2 YFSETQ. V was pared by 4 bases and J by 1 base, with 11 bases between. CDR3 length: 14 residues. Method: immunoSEQ multiplex PCR; TCRdb's copy keeps in-frame clones and lacks some. The repertoire holds more than 2,500 clones, around 26% seen once, with 28% in the top ten. This receptor was taken from a male donor aged 60 or over with stage I lung adenocarcinoma. The chain links TRBV5-1 to TRBJ1-1; D gene ambiguous. Source: lung tumor tissue, taken before any cancer treatment. Here the CDR3 reads CASSIRAGNTEAFF. The CDR3 coding sequence is TGCGCCAGCAGCATAAGAGCGGGGAACACTGAAGCTTTCTTT.